The 27 T cell receptor beta chains below all came from one sample that was sequenced in a study of blood T cells in healthy people across ages (dated by TCRdb to between 2014 and 2016). Library preparation used 5' RACE. The second PCR ran for about 6 to 11 cycles and used a J-beta primer mix along with a sample-barcoded 5' primer. The raw public reads went through TCRdb reprocessing: fastp at Q25, MiXCR clone calling, in-frame beta chains kept. Each entry merges the rows of one CDR3 protein and shows their most common DNA and genes. The sample table lists fewer than 2 million distinct CDR3 sequences, about 39% of them with a count of one. 23% of the sample lies in the top ten. Sequences were obtained from blood. The receptors come from a human donor in good health.

The V call is TRBV29-1, the J call TRBJ2-5; D is ambiguous. CDR3 length: 16 residues. The germline CDR1 and CDR2 sequences are SQVTM and ANQGSEA. With 1 base removed from V and 0 bases from J, the gap between germline ends came to 15 bases. The CDR3 is CSVEGRRIPYQETQYF. The CDR3 coding sequence is TGCAGCGTTGAAGGCAGGCGAATACCGTACCAAGAGACCCAGTACTTC.

This chain links TRBV28 with TRBJ2-6; no clear D. The CDR3 is 19 residues long. V dropped 8 bases and J dropped 0 bases, with 23 bases sitting between them. CDR1 is MDHEN and CDR2 is SYDVKM in the germline V gene. The CDR3 bases are TGTGCCAGCTCCAAGGATATTGGGCAGTTACTCTCTGGGGCCAACGTCCTGACTTTC. It specifies CASSKDIGQLLSGANVLTF.

This chain joins TRBV12-3 or TRBV12-4 and TRBJ1-2; D remains unclear. The germline V and J ends were trimmed by 8 bases and 7 bases, with 17 bases remaining between them. This CDR3 region has 13 residues. The CDR3 coding sequence is TGTGCCAGCGGTTCCGTCCAAGGGTTTGGCTACACCTTC. This gives the protein CASGSVQGFGYTF.

Ten or more counts support this clonotype. CDR3 in DNA: TGCGCCAGCTCCATCCGGGATCCATACAATGAGCAGTTCTTC. Translation gives CASSIRDPYNEQFF. The V and J genes are TRBV5-1 and TRBJ2-1, with D perhaps matching TRBD2 (5 bases). The CDR3 is 14 amino acids. Germline V gene lookup returns CDR1 SGHRS and CDR2 YFSETQ. Trimming took off 7 bases at V and 4 bases at J, with 15 bases between the two ends.

In its sample, this clonotype was seen many times. This chain links TRBV7-2 with TRBJ2-5; 7 positions match TRBD2. This CDR3 region has 14 residues. Germline assignment: CDR1 SGHTA and CDR2 FQGNSA. V dropped 5 bases and J dropped 4; count of bases not matched to a gene: 7. CDR3 coding DNA: TGTGCCAGCAGCGCACGGACTAGAGGAGAGACCCAGTACTTC. This translates into CASSARTRGETQYF.

This chain joins TRBV6-6 and TRBJ2-7; D unresolved. Between the trimmed V and J ends, which lost 7 bases and 7 bases, there was a span of 8 bases. Germline CDR1 and CDR2: MNHNY and SVGAGI (reference sequence). This CDR3 comprises 10 residues. Here the CDR3 DNA reads TGTGCCAGCAAAGACATAGAGCAGTACTTC. It codes for CASKDIEQYF.

The chain has TRBV11-2 and TRBJ1-1; 7 bases agree with TRBD1. Trimming removed 5 bases from V and 0 bases from J; junction bases left unmatched: 6. The CDR3 is made up of 15 amino acids. Germline V lookup: CDR1 SGHAT, CDR2 FQNNGV. DNA for the CDR3: TGTGCCAGCAGCACCTGGGACAGCCTGAACACTGAAGCTTTCTTT. Translated: CASSTWDSLNTEAFF. The whole variable domain, remainder taken from reference TRBV11-2 and TRBJ1-1, is EAGVAQSPRYKIIEKRQSVAFWCNPISGHATLYWYQQILGQGPKLLIQFQNNGVVDDSQLPKDRFSAERLKGVDSTLKIQPAKLEDSAVYLCASSTWDSLNTEAFFGQGTRLTVV.

V and J are TRBV7-9 and TRBJ1-4; no clear D. This CDR3 region has 15 residues. The germline V gene encodes CDR1 SEHNR and CDR2 FQNEAQ (reference sequence). V shed 1 base and J shed 4 bases, with 10 bases lying between them. The CDR3 DNA follows: TGTGCCAGCAGCTTAGTGGTCCAGCTTAATGAAAAACTGTTTTTT. As protein: CASSLVVQLNEKLFF.

CDR3 in amino acids: CSATGPYQETQYF. The CDR3 region has the DNA TGCAGTGCTACTGGACCGTACCAAGAGACCCAGTACTTC. V gene TRBV20-1 combines with J gene TRBJ2-5; D remains ambiguous. From germline, CDR1 is DFQATT and CDR2 SNEGSKA (reference sequence). CDR3 size: 13 residues. V was pared by 4 bases and J by 0 bases, with 9 bases between.

The chain carries TRBV20-1 and TRBJ2-3; D gene uncertain. The CDR3 consists of 14 residues. Per the germline V gene, CDR1 is DFQATT and CDR2 is SNEGSKA (reference sequence). The V end was cut by 0 bases, the J end by 3 bases, with 10 bases between. The CDR3 sequence: CSARDRPRTDTQYF. The CDR3 coding sequence is TGCAGTGCTAGAGATAGGCCCCGGACAGATACGCAGTATTTT.

V and J are TRBV10-3 and TRBJ1-1; D is ambiguous. V dropped 3 bases and J dropped 8 bases, with 10 bases sitting between them. The CDR3 has 12 amino acids. Germline values: CDR1 ENHRY, CDR2 SYGVKD. CDR3 coding DNA: TGTGCCATCAGTGACAATGAATGGGAAGCTTTCTTT. It translates to CAISDNEWEAFF.

The CDR3 reads CSARHPKRGSEGEQYF. The CDR3 DNA reads TGCAGTGCTAGACATCCAAAGCGGGGCTCGGAGGGCGAGCAGTACTTC. This chain uses TRBV20-1 with TRBJ2-4; the match to TRBD2 covers 7 bases. With the DNA end fitting TRBJ2-7 better, the J assignment may be wrong. Germline values: CDR1 DFQATT, CDR2 SNEGSKA (reference sequence). The CDR3 runs 16 residues.

This clonotype was counted a single time. The chain is built from TRBV2 and TRBJ2-6; possibly TRBD1 for D (6 bases). The CDR3 extends over 14 amino acids. The V gene's germline CDR1 is SNHLY and CDR2 FYNNEI. V shed 6 bases and J shed 2 bases, with 8 bases lying between them. Here the CDR3 reads CASRWTAGANVLTF. CDR3 coding DNA: TGTGCCAGCAGGTGGACAGCTGGGGCCAACGTCCTGACTTTC.

The chain is built from TRBV7-6 and TRBJ2-7; D is tentatively TRBD1 or TRBD2 (6 bases each). There are 17 residues in the CDR3. Between the trimmed V and J ends, which lost 3 bases and 0 bases, there was a span of 18 bases. The germline V gene has CDR1 SGHVS and CDR2 FNYEAQ. The CDR3 here is CASSLGVIGGPSYEQYF. CDR3 nucleotide sequence: TGTGCCAGCAGCTTGGGGGTTATCGGGGGCCCCTCCTACGAGCAGTACTTC.

This clonotype was counted a few times. CDR3 in amino acids: CASSGDRLYEQYF. The DNA of the CDR3 is TGTGCCAGCAGTGGAGACAGACTCTACGAGCAGTACTTC. The chain is built from TRBV27 and TRBJ2-7, with D tentatively TRBD1 (5 bases). CDR3 size: 13 residues. V lost 5 bases to trimming and J lost 3 bases, with 11 bases between them. In germline, CDR1 is MNHEY, CDR2 SMNVEV (reference sequence).

This chain connects TRBV6-2 or TRBV6-3 to TRBJ2-7, with unresolved D. The CDR3 length is 12 residues. Trimming removed 1 base from V and 9 bases from J, with 10 bases in between. CDR1 and CDR2 (germline): MNHEY, SVGEGT. This CDR3 reads CASSYWLSGQYF. In DNA form, the CDR3 reads TGTGCCAGCAGTTACTGGCTTTCTGGGCAGTACTTC.

A single count supports this clonotype. The rearrangement uses TRBV3-1 and TRBJ1-2, with 9 bases identical to TRBD1. The V gene end was trimmed by 1 base and the J gene end by 9 bases; junction bases not matched to a gene: 6. The germline CDR1 and CDR2 sequences are LGHDT and YNNKEL (reference sequence). This CDR3 is built from 14 residues. The CDR3, as DNA: TGTGCCAGCAGCCAAGCCGGGACAGGGAGAAGCTACACCTTC. Residues: CASSQAGTGRSYTF. The variable domain in full, with the rest retrieved from reference TRBV3-1 and TRBJ1-2, is DTAVSQTPKYLVTQMGNDKSIKCEQNLGHDTMYWYKQDSKKFLKIMFSYNNKELIINETVPNRFSPKSPDKAHLNLHINSLELGDSAVYFCASSQAGTGRSYTFGSGTRLTVV.

The genes are TRBV7-8 and TRBJ1-1, with 7 bases fitting TRBD1. CDR3 length: 17 amino acids. The J segment lost 1 base and the V segment lost 4 bases, leaving 12 bases of the junction unmatched. Germline CDR1 reads SGHVS; CDR2 reads FQNEAQ. CDR3 in DNA: TGTGCCAGCAGCTCCTCCTTCGCCGGGACAGAGAACACTGAAGCTTTCTTT. Amino acid sequence: CASSSSFAGTENTEAFF.

The rearrangement uses TRBV6-2 or TRBV6-3 and TRBJ1-5, with D tentatively TRBD1 (5 bases). Trimming pared 2 bases from V and 3 bases from J, leaving 17 bases between. The CDR3 runs 17 residues. Germline lookup yields CDR1 MNHEY and CDR2 SVGEGT. This chain's CDR3 is CASSYEGPPRSNQPQHF. In DNA form, the CDR3 reads TGTGCCAGCAGTTACGAGGGACCACCAAGGTCCAATCAGCCCCAGCATTTT.

The sample holds one count of this clonotype. This chain joins TRBV12-3 or TRBV12-4 and TRBJ1-4, with D perhaps TRBD1 (5 bases). The V gene lost 8 bases and the J gene lost 7 bases, with 17 bases spanning the gap. This CDR3 is built from 14 residues. The CDR3 reads CASSDWGRSEKLFF. CDR3 coding DNA: TGTGCCAGCTCGGACTGGGGACGGTCTGAAAAACTGTTTTTT.

The sample holds a few counts of this clonotype. The V gene is TRBV6-1, the J gene TRBJ2-1; possible D gene TRBD2, 6 bases. Germline values: CDR1 MNHNS, CDR2 SASEGT. The CDR3 runs to 17 residues. V dropped 1 base and J dropped 7 bases, with 20 bases sitting between them. CDR3 nucleotide sequence: TGTGCCAGCAGTGAAGACGGATCGGCGGGGAGGAGGAATGAGCAGTTCTTC. It codes for CASSEDGSAGRRNEQFF.

The rearrangement uses TRBV5-1 and TRBJ2-1, with TRBD2 as a possible D gene (6 bases). There are 17 residues in the CDR3. Germline V gene sequence: CDR1 SGHRS, CDR2 YFSETQ. The V end was cut by 4 bases, the J end by 0 bases, with 17 bases between. DNA for the CDR3: TGCGCCAGCAGCCCGAATAGCGGTCAAAGCTCCTACAATGAGCAGTTCTTC. It translates to CASSPNSGQSSYNEQFF.

This clonotype came up a few times. The chain recombines TRBV19 with TRBJ2-7, with 7 bases identical to TRBD1. The J call may be faulty, since TRBJ2-5 better matches the DNA end. The CDR3 is made up of 13 amino acids. CDR1 and CDR2 from the germline V gene are LNHDA and SQIVND (reference sequence). In DNA form, the CDR3 reads TGTGCCAGTAGTCCCCTACAGGGGGAGACCCAGTACTTC. The encoded protein is CASSPLQGETQYF.

This clonotype was counted a few times. This chain uses TRBV24-1 with TRBJ2-3; D may be TRBD1 (6 bases). The V and J ends lost 4 bases and 0 bases respectively, with 13 bases between them. CDR1 KGHDR and CDR2 SFDVKD come from the germline V gene. CDR3 size: 16 residues. Here the CDR3 reads CATSDTGQRSTDTQYF. The CDR3 DNA reads as TGTGCCACCAGTGACACCGGACAGAGAAGCACAGATACGCAGTATTTT.

This rearrangement joins TRBV28 to TRBJ2-1; D is perhaps TRBD2 (6 bases). Looked up from germline, CDR1 is MDHEN and CDR2 is SYDVKM. The V end lost 6 bases, the J end lost 5 bases, and 17 bases lay between the germline ends. The CDR3 extends over 15 amino acids. The CDR3 sequence: CASSAGGTGNNEQFF. The CDR3 region has the DNA TGTGCCAGCAGCGCCGGGGGAACGGGGAACAATGAGCAGTTCTTC.

This CDR3 reads CASSYDRSDEQFF. The CDR3 coding sequence is TGTGCCAGCAGTTACGACAGGTCCGATGAGCAGTTCTTC. V and J are TRBV6-6 and TRBJ2-1, with D perhaps matching TRBD1 (6 bases). The CDR3 loop spans 13 amino acids. Germline values: CDR1 MNHNY, CDR2 SVGAGI (reference sequence). V dropped 2 bases and J dropped 8 bases, with 10 bases sitting between them.

The chain recombines TRBV10-3 with TRBJ2-1; D possibly matches TRBD1 or TRBD2 (5 bases each). The ends were cut back, 2 bases at V and 7 bases at J, with 15 bases in the middle. The CDR3 sequence is 15 residues long. Per the germline V gene, CDR1 is ENHRY and CDR2 is SYGVKD. The CDR3 protein is CAISEVVTGLNEQFF. In nucleotides, the CDR3 is TGTGCCATCAGTGAGGTTGTAACAGGACTTAATGAGCAGTTCTTC.